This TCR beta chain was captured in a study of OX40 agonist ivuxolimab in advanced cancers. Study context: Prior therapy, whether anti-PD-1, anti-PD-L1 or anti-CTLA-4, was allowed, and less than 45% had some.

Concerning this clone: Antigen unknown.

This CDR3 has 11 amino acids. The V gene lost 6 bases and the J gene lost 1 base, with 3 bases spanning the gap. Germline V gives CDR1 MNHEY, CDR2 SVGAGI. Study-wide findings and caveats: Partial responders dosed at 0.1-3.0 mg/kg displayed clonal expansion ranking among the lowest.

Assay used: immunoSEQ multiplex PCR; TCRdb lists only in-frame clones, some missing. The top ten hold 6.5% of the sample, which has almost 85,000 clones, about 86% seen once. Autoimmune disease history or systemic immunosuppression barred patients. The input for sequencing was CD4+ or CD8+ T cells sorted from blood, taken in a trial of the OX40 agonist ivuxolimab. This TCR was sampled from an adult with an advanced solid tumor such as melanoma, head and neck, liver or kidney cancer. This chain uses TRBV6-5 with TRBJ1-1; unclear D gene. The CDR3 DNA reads TGTGCCAGCAGGGAGAACACTGAAGCTTTCTTT. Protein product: CASRENTEAFF.